A selection of T cell receptor beta chains follows, all from one sample in a study of cytomegalovirus exposure and HLA in healthy donors. The table came from immunoSEQ multiplex PCR; TCRdb's copy has only in-frame clones and leaves some out. The data show about 180,000 clones, roughly 80% seen once. The sample comprised PBMCs. The receptors were gathered from a boy aged 2 to 9 in good health and CMV-seronegative. CDR3s include the opening cysteine and the closing phenylalanine or tryptophan.

v_gene	j_gene	CDR3aa
TRBV9	TRBJ2-1	CASSFRTSGSNREQFF
TRBV5-1	TRBJ2-7	CASSLGGYEQYF
TRBV5-4	TRBJ2-3	CASSPTKSRSTDTQYF
TRBV29-1	TRBJ2-3	CSGDLRGNTQYF
TRBV5-6	TRBJ1-6	CASSPQDSSSYNSPLHF
TRBV10-2	TRBJ1-1	CASSVGHDTEAFF
TRBV28	TRBJ2-7	CASRSQGALIEQYF
TRBV9	TRBJ2-5	CASSVGASQETQYF
TRBV5-1	TRBJ2-2	CASSRGQMTGELFF
TRBV2	TRBJ1-5	CASSEEEGQPQHF
TRBV4-1	TRBJ2-6	CASSQVSGSSGANVLTF
TRBV20-1	TRBJ1-2	CSASRGNGYTF
TRBV6-1	TRBJ1-2	CASINYQGGGYTF
TRBV27	TRBJ2-3	CASSLFPPAGGPRSTDTQYF
TRBV25-1	TRBJ2-2	CASSEQGPGGGGELFF